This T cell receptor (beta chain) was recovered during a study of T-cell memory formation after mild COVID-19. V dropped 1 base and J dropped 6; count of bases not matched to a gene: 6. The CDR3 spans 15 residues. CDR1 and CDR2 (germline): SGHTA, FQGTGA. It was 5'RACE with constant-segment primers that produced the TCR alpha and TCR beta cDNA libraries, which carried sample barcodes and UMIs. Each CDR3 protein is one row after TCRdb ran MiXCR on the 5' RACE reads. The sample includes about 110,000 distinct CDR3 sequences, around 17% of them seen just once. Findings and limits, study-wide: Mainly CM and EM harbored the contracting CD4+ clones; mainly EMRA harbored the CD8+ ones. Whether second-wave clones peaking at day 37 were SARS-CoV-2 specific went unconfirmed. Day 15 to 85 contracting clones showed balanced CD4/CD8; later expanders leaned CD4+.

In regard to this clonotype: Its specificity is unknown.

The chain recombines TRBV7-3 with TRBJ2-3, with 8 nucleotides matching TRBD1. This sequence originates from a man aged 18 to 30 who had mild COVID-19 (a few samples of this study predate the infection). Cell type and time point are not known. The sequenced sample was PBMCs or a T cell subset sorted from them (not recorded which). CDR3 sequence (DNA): TGTGCCAGCAGCTTAAATCCACAGGGGGTGGATACGCAGTATTTT. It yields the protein CASSLNPQGVDTQYF. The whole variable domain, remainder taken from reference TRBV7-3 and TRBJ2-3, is GAGVSQTPSNKVTEKGKYVELRCDPISGHTALYWYRQSLGQGPEFLIYFQGTGAADDSGLPNDRFFAVRPEGSVSTLKIQRTERGDSAVYLCASSLNPQGVDTQYFGPGTRLTVL.